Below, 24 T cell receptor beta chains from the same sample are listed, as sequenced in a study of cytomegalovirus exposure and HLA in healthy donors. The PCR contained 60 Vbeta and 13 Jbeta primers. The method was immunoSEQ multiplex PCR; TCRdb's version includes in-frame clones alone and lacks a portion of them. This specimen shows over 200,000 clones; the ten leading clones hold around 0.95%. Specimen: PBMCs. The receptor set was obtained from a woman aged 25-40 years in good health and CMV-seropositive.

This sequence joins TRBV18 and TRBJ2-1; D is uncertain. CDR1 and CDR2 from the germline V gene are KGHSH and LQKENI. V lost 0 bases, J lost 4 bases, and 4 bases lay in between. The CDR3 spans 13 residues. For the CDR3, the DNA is TGTGCCAGCTCACCACCCTCTTACAATGAGCAGTTCTTC. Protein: CASSPPSYNEQFF.

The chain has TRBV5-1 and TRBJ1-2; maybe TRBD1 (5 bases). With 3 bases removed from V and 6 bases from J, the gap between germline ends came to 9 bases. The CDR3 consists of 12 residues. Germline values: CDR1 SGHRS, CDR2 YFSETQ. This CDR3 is CASSSTVDGYTF. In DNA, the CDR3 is TGCGCCAGCAGCTCGACAGTCGATGGCTACACCTTC.

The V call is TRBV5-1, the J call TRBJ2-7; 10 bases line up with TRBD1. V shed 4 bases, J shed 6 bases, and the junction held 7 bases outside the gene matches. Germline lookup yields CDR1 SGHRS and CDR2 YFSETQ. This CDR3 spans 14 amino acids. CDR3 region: CASSQGQGVSEQYF. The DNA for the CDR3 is TGCGCCAGCAGCCAAGGACAGGGGGTTAGCGAGCAGTACTTC.

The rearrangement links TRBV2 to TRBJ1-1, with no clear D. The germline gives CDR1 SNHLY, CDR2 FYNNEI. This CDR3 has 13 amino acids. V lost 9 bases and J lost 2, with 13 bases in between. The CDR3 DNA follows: TGTGCCAGTTTCCAGGAGGACAACACTGAAGCTTTCTTT. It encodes CASFQEDNTEAFF.

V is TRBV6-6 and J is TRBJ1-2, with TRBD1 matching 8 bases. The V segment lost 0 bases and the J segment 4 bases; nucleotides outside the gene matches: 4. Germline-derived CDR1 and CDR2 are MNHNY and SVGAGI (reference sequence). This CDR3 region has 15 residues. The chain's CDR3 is CASSYSLDRAYGYTF. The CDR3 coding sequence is TGTGCCAGCAGTTACTCCCTGGACAGGGCCTATGGCTACACCTTC.

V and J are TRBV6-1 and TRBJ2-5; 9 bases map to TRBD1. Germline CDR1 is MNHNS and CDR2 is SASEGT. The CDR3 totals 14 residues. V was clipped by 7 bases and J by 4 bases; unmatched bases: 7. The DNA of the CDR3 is TGTGCCAGCACAAAAGGGACAGGGAGAGAGACCCAGTACTTC. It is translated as CASTKGTGRETQYF.

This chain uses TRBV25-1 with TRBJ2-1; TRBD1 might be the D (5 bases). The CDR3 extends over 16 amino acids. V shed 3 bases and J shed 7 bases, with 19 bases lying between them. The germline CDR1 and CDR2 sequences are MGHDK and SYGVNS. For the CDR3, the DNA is TGTGCCAGCAGTGACCTAGACAGCCCCTTGGGAAATGAGCAGTTCTTC. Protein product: CASSDLDSPLGNEQFF.

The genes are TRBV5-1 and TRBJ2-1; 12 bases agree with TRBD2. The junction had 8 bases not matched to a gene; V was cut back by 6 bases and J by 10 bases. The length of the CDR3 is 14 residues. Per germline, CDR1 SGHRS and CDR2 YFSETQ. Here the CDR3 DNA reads TGCGCCAGCACCCTAGCGGGGGGGCCAGGGGAGCAGTTCTTC. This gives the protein CASTLAGGPGEQFF.

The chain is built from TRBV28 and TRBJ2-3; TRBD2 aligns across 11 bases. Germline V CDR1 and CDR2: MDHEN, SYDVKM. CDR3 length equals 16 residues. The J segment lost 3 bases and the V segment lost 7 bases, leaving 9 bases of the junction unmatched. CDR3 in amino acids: CASISLAGGSTDTQYF. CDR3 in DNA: TGTGCCAGCATTTCCCTAGCGGGAGGTTCGACAGATACGCAGTATTTT.

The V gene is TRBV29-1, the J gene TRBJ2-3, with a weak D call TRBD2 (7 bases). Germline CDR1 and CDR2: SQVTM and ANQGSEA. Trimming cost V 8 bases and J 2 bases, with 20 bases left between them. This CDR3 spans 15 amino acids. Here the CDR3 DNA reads TGCAGCATCTCTGAGGCGGGGGCGGACACAGATACGCAGTATTTT. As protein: CSISEAGADTDTQYF.

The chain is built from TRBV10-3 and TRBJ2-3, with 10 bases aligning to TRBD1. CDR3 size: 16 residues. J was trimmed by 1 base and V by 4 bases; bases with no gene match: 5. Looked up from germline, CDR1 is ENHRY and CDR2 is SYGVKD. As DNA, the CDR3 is TGTGCCATCAGTGGCGTCGGGACAGGGGGCACAGATACGCAGTATTTT. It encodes CAISGVGTGGTDTQYF.

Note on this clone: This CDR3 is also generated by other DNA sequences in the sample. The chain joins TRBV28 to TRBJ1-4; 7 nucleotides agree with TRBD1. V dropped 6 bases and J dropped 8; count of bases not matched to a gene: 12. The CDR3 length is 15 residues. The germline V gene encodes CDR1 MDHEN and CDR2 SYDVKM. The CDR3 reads CASSYDRETGEKLFF. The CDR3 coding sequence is TGTGCCAGCAGCTACGACAGGGAGACAGGGGAAAAACTGTTTTTT.

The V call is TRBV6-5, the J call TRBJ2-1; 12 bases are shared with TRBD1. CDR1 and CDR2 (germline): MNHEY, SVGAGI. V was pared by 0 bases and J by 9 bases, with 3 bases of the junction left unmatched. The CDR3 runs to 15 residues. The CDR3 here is CASSYSGQGAGEQFF. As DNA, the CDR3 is TGTGCCAGCAGTTACTCGGGACAGGGGGCGGGTGAGCAGTTCTTC.

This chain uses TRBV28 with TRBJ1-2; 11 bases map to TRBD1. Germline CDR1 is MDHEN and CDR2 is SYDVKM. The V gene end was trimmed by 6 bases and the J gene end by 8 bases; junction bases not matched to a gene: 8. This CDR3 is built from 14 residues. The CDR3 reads CASRSGQGASGYTF. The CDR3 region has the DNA TGTGCCAGCAGGAGCGGACAGGGGGCGTCAGGCTACACCTTC.

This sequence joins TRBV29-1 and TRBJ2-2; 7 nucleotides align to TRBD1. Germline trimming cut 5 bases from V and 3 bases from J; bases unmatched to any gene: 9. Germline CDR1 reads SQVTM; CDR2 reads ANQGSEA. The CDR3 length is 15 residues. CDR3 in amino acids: CSVKFAGTDTGELFF. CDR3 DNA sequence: TGCAGCGTTAAGTTCGCCGGGACAGACACCGGGGAGCTGTTTTTT.

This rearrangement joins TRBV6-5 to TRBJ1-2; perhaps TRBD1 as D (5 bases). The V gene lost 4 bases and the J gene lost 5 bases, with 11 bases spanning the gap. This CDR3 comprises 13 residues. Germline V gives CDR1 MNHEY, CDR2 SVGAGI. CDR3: CASSSGHQYGYTF. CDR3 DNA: TGTGCCAGCAGTTCCGGACACCAATATGGCTACACCTTC.

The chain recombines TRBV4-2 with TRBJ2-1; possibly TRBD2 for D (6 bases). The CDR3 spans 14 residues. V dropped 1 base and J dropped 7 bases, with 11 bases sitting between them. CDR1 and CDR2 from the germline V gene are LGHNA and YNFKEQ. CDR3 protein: CASSQVVGGNEQFF. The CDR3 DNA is TGTGCCAGCAGCCAAGTCGTCGGGGGAAATGAGCAGTTCTTC.

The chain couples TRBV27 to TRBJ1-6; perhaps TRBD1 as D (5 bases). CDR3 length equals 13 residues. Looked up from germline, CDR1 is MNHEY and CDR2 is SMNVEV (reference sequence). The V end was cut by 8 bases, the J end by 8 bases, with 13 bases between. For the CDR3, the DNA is TGTGCCAGCCGAGACAGACCCGATTCACCCCTCCACTTT. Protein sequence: CASRDRPDSPLHF.

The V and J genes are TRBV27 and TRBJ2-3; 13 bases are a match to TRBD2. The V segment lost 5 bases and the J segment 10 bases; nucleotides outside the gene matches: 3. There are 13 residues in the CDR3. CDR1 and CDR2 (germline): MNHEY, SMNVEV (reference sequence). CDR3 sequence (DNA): TGTGCCAGCAGTCTGGGACTAGCGGGGTCGCAGTATTTT. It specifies CASSLGLAGSQYF.

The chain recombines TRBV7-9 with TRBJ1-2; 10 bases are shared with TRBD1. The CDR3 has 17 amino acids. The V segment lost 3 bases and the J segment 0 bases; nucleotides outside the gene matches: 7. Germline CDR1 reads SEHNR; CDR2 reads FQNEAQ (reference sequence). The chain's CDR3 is CASSFRDRGGSNYGYTF. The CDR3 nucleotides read TGTGCCAGCAGCTTTAGGGACAGGGGAGGATCTAACTATGGCTACACCTTC.

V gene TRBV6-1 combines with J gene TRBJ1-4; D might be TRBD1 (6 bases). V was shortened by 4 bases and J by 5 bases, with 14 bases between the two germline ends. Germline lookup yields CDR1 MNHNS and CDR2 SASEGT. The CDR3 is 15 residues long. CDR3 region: CASSAGQNKNEKLFF. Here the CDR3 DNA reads TGTGCCAGCAGTGCGGGACAAAACAAAAATGAAAAACTGTTTTTT.

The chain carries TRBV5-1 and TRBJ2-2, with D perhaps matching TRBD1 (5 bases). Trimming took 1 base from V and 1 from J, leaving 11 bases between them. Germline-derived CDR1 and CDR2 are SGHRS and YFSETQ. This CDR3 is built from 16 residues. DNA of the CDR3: TGCGCCAGCAGCTTGATCTCAGGGCTGAACACCGGGGAGCTGTTTTTT. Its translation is CASSLISGLNTGELFF.

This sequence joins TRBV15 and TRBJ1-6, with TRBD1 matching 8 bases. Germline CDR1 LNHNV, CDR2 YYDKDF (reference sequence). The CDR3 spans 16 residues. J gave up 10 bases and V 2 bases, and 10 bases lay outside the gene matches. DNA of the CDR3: TGTGCCACCAGCAGATTAATCGGACAGGGAAGGTCACCCCTCCACTTT. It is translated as CATSRLIGQGRSPLHF. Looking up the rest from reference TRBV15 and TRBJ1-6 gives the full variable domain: DAMVIQNPRYQVTQFGKPVTLSCSQTLNHNVMYWYQQKSSQAPKLLFHYYDKDFNNEADTPDNFQSRRPNTSFCFLDIRSPGLGDTAMYLCATSRLIGQGRSPLHFGNGTRLTVT.

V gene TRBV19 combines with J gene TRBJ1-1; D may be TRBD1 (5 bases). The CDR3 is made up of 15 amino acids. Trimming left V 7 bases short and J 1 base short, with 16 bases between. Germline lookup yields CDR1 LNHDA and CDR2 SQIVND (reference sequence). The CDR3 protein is CASTTRGGRNTEAFF. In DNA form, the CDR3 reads TGTGCCAGTACCACCCGGGGGGGTCGGAACACTGAAGCTTTCTTT.